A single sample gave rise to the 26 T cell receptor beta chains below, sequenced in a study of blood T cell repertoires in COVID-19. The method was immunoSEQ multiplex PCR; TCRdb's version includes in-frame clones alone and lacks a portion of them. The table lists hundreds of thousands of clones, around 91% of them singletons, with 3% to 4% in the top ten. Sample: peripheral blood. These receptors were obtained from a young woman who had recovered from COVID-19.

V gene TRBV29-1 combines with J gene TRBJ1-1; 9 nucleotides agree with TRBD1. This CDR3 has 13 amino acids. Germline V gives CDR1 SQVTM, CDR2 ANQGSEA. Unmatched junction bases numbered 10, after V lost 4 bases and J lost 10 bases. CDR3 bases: TGCAGCGTTGCTGCCCGGGGACAGGGAGGAGCTTTCTTT. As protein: CSVAARGQGGAFF.

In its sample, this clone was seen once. The CDR3 protein is CATSAPDRGRETQYF. The CDR3 bases are TGTGCCACCAGTGCTCCCGACAGGGGCCGGGAGACCCAGTACTTC. V is TRBV24-1 and J is TRBJ2-5; TRBD1 matches 8 bases. Trimming removed 5 bases from V and 5 bases from J; junction bases left unmatched: 9. The germline V gene has CDR1 KGHDR and CDR2 SFDVKD. This CDR3 is 15 amino acids long.

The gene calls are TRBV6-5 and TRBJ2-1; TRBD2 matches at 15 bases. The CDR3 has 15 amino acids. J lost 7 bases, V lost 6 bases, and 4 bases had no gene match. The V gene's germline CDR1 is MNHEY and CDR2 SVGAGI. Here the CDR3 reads CASRGLAGGVNEQFF. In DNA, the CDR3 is TGTGCCAGCAGAGGACTAGCGGGAGGGGTAAATGAGCAGTTCTTC.

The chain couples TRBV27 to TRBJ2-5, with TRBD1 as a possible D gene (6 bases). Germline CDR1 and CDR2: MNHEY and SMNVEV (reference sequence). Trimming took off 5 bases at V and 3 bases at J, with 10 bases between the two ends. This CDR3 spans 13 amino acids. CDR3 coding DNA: TGTGCCAGCAGTCACTCAGGGGAAGAGACCCAGTACTTC. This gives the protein CASSHSGEETQYF.

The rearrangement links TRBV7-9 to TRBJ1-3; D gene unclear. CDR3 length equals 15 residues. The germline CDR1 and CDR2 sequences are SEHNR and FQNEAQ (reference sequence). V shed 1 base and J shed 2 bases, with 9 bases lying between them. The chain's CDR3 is CASSLVRGPGNTIYF. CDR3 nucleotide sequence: TGTGCCAGCAGCTTAGTTAGAGGGCCTGGAAACACCATATATTTT.

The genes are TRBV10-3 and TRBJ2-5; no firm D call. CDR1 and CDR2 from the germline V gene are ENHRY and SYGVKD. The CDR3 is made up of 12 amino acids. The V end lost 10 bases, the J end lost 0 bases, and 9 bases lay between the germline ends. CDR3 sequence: CATSANQETQYF. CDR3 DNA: TGTGCCACCTCAGCGAACCAAGAGACCCAGTACTTC.

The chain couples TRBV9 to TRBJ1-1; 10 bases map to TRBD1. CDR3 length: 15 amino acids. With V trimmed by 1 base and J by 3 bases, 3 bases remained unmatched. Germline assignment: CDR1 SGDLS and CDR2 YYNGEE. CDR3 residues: CASSVLGQGYTEAFF. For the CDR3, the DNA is TGTGCCAGCAGCGTACTGGGACAGGGGTACACTGAAGCTTTCTTT.

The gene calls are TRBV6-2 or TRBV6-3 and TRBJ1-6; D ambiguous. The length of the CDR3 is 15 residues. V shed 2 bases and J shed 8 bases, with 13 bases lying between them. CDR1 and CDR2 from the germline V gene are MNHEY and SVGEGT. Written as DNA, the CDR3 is TGTGCCAGCAGTTACGAGCGGCCAGGAGATTCACCCCTCCACTTT. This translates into CASSYERPGDSPLHF.

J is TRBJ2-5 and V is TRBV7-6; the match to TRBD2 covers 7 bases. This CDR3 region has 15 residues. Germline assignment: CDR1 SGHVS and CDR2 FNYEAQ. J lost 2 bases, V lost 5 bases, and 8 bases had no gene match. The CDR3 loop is CASSRRALAQETQYF. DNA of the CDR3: TGTGCCAGCAGCCGCCGCGCACTAGCGCAAGAGACCCAGTACTTC. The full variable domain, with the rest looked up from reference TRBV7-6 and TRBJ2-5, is GAGVSQSPRYKVTKRGQDVALRCDPISGHVSLYWYRQALGQGPEFLTYFNYEAQQDKSGLPNDRFSAERPEGSISTLTIQRTEQRDSAMYRCASSRRALAQETQYFGPGTRLLVL.

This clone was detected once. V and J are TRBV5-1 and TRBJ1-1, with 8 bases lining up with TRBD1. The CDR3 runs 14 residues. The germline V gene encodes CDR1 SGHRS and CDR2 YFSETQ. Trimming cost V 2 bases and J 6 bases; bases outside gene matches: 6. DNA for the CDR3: TGCGCCAGCAGCTTAGGGTCAGGGGGCGCTGAAGCTTTCTTT. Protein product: CASSLGSGGAEAFF.

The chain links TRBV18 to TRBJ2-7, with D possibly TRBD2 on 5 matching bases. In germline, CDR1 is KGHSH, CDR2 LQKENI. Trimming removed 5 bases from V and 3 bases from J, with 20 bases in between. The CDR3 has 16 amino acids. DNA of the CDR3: TGTGCCAGCTCAGCGGGCCAGAGCCACACCGACTACGAGCAGTACGTC. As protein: CASSAGQSHTDYEQYV.

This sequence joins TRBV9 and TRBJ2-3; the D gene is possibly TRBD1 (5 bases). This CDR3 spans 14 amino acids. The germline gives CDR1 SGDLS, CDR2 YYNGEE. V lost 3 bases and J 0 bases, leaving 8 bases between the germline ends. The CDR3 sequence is CASSGTTSTDTQYF. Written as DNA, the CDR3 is TGTGCCAGCAGCGGGACAACTAGCACAGATACGCAGTATTTT.

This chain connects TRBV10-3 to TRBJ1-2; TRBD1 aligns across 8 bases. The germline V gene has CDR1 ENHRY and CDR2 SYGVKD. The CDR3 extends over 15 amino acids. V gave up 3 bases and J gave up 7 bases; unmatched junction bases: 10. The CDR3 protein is CAISEVGQALSGYTF. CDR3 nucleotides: TGTGCCATCAGTGAAGTGGGACAGGCGCTGAGTGGCTACACCTTC.

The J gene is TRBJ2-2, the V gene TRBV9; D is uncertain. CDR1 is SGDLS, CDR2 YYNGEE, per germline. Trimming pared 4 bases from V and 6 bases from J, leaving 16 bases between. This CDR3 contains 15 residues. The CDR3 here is CASSPWLQDSGELFF. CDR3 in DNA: TGTGCCAGCAGCCCGTGGCTCCAGGATTCCGGGGAGCTGTTTTTT.

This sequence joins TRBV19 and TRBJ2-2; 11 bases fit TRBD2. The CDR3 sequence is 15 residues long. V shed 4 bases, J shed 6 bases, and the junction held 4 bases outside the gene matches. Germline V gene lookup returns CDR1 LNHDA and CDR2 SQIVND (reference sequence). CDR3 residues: CASSTGTSGSGELFF. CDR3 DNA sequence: TGTGCCAGTAGTACCGGGACTAGCGGTTCCGGGGAGCTGTTTTTT.

The CDR3 is CASSYPAGTGLTIYF. Here the CDR3 DNA reads TGTGCCAGCAGTTACCCCGCGGGGACAGGGCTCACCATATATTTT. The chain links TRBV6-2 or TRBV6-3 to TRBJ1-3, with 9 positions matching TRBD1. V lost 2 bases to trimming and J lost 9 bases; unmatched junction nucleotides: 8. The germline gives CDR1 MNHEY, CDR2 SVGEGT. This CDR3 is built from 15 residues.

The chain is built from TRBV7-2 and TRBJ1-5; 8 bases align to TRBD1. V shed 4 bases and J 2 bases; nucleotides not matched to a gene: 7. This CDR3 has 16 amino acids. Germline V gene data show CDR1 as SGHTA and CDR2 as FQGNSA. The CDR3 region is CASSSNPGQGNQPQHF. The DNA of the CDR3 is TGTGCCAGCAGCTCAAACCCGGGACAGGGCAATCAGCCCCAGCATTTT.

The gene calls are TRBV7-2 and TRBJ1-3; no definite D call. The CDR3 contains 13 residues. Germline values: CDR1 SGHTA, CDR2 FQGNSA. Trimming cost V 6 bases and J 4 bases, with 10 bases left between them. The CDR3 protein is CASRKEAGNTIYF. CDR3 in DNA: TGTGCCAGCAGGAAGGAGGCAGGAAACACCATATATTTT.

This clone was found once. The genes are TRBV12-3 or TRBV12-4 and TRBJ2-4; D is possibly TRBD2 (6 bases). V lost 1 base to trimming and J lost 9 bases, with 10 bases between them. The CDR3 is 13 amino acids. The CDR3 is CASSLGGGSIQYF. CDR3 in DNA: TGTGCCAGCAGTTTAGGGGGAGGTAGCATTCAGTACTTC.

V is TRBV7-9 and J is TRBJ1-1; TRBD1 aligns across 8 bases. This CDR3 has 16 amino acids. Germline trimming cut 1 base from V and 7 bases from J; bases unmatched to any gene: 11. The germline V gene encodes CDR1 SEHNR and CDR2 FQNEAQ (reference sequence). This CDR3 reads CASSLEWDRTQGEAFF. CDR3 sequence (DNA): TGTGCCAGCAGCTTAGAATGGGACAGGACTCAAGGTGAAGCTTTCTTT. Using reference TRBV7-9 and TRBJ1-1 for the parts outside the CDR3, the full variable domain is DTGVSQNPRHKITKRGQNVTFRCDPISEHNRLYWYRQTLGQGPEFLTYFQNEAQLEKSRLLSDRFSAERPKGSFSTLEIQRTEQGDSAMYLCASSLEWDRTQGEAFFGQGTRLTVV.

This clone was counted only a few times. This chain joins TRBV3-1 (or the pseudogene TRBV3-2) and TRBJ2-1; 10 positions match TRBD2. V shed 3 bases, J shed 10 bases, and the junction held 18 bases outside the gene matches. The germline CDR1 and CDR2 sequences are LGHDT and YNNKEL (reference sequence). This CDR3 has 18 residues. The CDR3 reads CASSQGWGLAGEAGEQFF. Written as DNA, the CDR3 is TGTGCCAGCAGCCAGGGATGGGGGCTAGCGGGAGAGGCGGGGGAGCAGTTCTTC.

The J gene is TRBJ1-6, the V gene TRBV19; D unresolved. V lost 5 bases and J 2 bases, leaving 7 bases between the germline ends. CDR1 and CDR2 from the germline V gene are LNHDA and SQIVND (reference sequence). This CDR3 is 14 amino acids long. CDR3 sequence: CASSPGTYNSPLHF. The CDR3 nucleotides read TGTGCCAGTAGTCCAGGAACCTATAATTCACCCCTCCACTTT. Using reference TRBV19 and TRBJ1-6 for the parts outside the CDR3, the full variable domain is DGGITQSPKYLFRKEGQNVTLSCEQNLNHDAMYWYRQDPGQGLRLIYYSQIVNDFQKGDIAEGYSVSREKKESFPLTVTSAQKNPTAFYLCASSPGTYNSPLHFGNGTRLTVT.

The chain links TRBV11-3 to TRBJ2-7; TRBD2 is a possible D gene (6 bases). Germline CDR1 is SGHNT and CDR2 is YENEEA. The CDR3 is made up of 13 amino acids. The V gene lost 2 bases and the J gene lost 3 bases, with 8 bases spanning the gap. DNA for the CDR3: TGTGCCAGCAGCTTATCGGAGGGCTACGAGCAGTACGTC. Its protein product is CASSLSEGYEQYV.

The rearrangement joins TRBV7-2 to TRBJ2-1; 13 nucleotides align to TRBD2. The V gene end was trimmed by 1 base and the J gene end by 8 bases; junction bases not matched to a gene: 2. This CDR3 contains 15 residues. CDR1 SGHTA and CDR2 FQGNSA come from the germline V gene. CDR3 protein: CASSLEGLAGDEQFF. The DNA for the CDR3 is TGTGCCAGCAGCTTAGAAGGACTAGCGGGAGATGAGCAGTTCTTC.

As DNA, the CDR3 is TGTGCCAGCAGCGCCGTCCGACAGAGCTCCTACAATGAGCAGTTCTTC. As protein: CASSAVRQSSYNEQFF. The gene calls are TRBV7-9 and TRBJ2-1; D is possibly TRBD1 (5 bases). The CDR3 length is 16 residues. Deletions cut 5 bases from V and 0 bases from J, with 14 bases between. Germline CDR1 reads SEHNR; CDR2 reads FQNEAQ (reference sequence).

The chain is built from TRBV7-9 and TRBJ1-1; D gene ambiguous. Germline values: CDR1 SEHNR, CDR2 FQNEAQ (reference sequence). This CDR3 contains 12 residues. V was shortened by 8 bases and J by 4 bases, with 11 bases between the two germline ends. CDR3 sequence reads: CASVVTGTEAFF. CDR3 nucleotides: TGTGCCAGCGTCGTTACCGGCACTGAAGCTTTCTTT.